This T cell receptor (beta chain) was profiled in a study of T cells after yellow fever vaccination. The junction had 11 bases not matched to a gene; V was cut back by 3 bases and J by 2 bases. This CDR3 has 17 amino acids. CDR1 is LGHDT and CDR2 is YNNKEL in the germline V gene (reference sequence). For this clonotype: Its antigen remains unidentified.

Template switching with 5'RACE generated the TCR cDNA and added a universal primer site and UMIs. TCRdb called the 5' RACE reads again in MiXCR, with one record for every CDR3 protein. The sample gives a few hundred thousand distinct CDR3 sequences, about 6.6% of which show up once; about a sixth is in the top ten. Notes on the study in general: The appearance of a small share of clonotypes in both CD4 and CD8 compartments was observed. There was a possibility that FACS-sorted repertoires contained abundant clonotypes contaminating from the bulk population.

The starting material was PBMCs, obtained more than 40 days after the first yellow fever vaccination. This rearrangement joins TRBV3-1 to TRBJ2-3; 7 nucleotides match TRBD2. This TCR came from a young man who received the YFV17D yellow fever vaccine. CDR3 DNA: TGTGCCAGCAGCCATGCTCCCCTAGCGGAGATCACAGATACGCAGTATTTT. It yields the protein CASSHAPLAEITDTQYF.